What follows are 21 T cell receptor beta chains derived from one specimen sequenced in a study of T-cell reconstitution after alpha-beta-depleted transplantation in children. Construction of the TCRbeta library involved unique molecular identifiers. TCRdb re-called the PCR reads through MiXCR, storing one row per CDR3 protein. This table holds fewer than 250,000 distinct CDR3 sequences, just under 8.5% found once. The sample in question was PBMCs, mostly from graft donor cells, obtained 180 days after TCRalphabeta/CD19-depleted stem cell transplant. All receptors derive from a male patient younger than 18 who had a stem cell transplant for acute lymphoblastic leukemia, so the T cells may come from the graft donor.

At least ten counts were recorded for this clonotype. This chain links TRBV4-3 with TRBJ2-5, with 11 bases matching TRBD2. Trimming at V came to 1 base and at J to 3 bases, leaving 16 bases not matched to a gene. CDR1 is LGHNA and CDR2 is YSLEER in the germline V gene. The CDR3 is 20 residues long. This CDR3 reads CASSQALPPLAGGPKETQYF. The CDR3 region has the DNA TGCGCCAGCAGCCAAGCTCTCCCGCCCCTAGCGGGGGGTCCTAAAGAGACCCAGTACTTC.

This clonotype was detected a few times. The V gene is TRBV19, the J gene TRBJ2-1; TRBD2 matches at 15 bases. The CDR3 length is 21 residues. Looked up from germline, CDR1 is LNHDA and CDR2 is SQIVND (reference sequence). The ends lost 2 bases at V and 0 bases at J; junction bases unmatched: 11. The CDR3 nucleotides are TGTGCCAGTAGTATATACACACCGGGACTAGCGGGGGGCTCCTCCTACAATGAGCAGTTCTTC. Protein sequence: CASSIYTPGLAGGSSYNEQFF.

In its sample, this clonotype was seen many times. The chain combines TRBV11-2 with TRBJ2-6, with a tentative D call TRBD1 (6 bases). V was shortened by 4 bases and J by 4 bases, with 11 bases between the two germline ends. From germline, CDR1 is SGHAT and CDR2 FQNNGV. This CDR3 is built from 15 residues. CDR3: CASSSGAYGANVLTF. CDR3 DNA: TGTGCCAGCAGCTCAGGGGCCTACGGGGCCAACGTCCTGACTTTC.

This clonotype was seen at least ten times. The chain has TRBV29-1 and TRBJ1-1, with D possibly TRBD1 on 6 matching bases. The ends were cut back, 6 bases at V and 3 bases at J, with 14 bases in the middle. Germline V gene lookup returns CDR1 SQVTM and CDR2 ANQGSEA. There are 13 residues in the CDR3. CDR3 sequence (DNA): TGCAGCGTGGGTGGACAGCCCTACACTGAAGCTTTCTTT. Amino acid sequence: CSVGGQPYTEAFF.

At least ten counts were recorded for this clonotype. V is TRBV28 and J is TRBJ2-7; a possible D gene is TRBD2 (6 bases). V was clipped by 5 bases and J by 3 bases, with 8 bases between them. The germline V gene encodes CDR1 MDHEN and CDR2 SYDVKM. This CDR3 spans 12 amino acids. The CDR3 region has the DNA TGTGCCAGCAGTCGACTAGTCTACGAGCAGTACTTC. As protein: CASSRLVYEQYF.

This clonotype was found many times. The rearrangement links TRBV27 to TRBJ1-6; no clear D. The germline CDR1 and CDR2 sequences are MNHEY and SMNVEV (reference sequence). CDR3 length: 14 amino acids. Between the trimmed V and J ends, which lost 8 bases and 0 bases, there was a span of 8 bases. CDR3 nucleotide sequence: TGTGCCAGCCGGGTTTACTCCTATAATTCACCCCTCCACTTT. Its translation: CASRVYSYNSPLHF.

This clonotype was recorded at least ten times. J is TRBJ2-3 and V is TRBV4-1; D gene ambiguous. V lost 5 bases and J lost 0, with 15 bases in between. Looked up from germline, CDR1 is MGHRA and CDR2 is YSYEKL. There are 16 residues in the CDR3. CDR3 region: CASSARTVTSTDTQYF. In DNA, the CDR3 is TGCGCCAGCAGCGCCCGGACCGTCACTAGCACAGATACGCAGTATTTT.

This clonotype was counted many times. A read error may account for a junction end that differs from germline. The gene calls are TRBV10-3 and TRBJ2-1; D is undetermined. Germline V gives CDR1 ENHRY, CDR2 SYGVKD. The CDR3 spans 17 residues. The chain's CDR3 is CAISQSGEWSSYNEQFF. The CDR3 DNA sequence: TGTGCCATCAGTCAGTCCGGTGAGTGGAGCTCCTACAATGAGCAGTTCTTC.

In its sample, this clonotype was seen many times. This chain joins TRBV28 and TRBJ2-7; D gene unclear. CDR3 length: 14 residues. V lost 6 bases to trimming and J lost 1 base, with 13 bases between them. Germline CDR1 and CDR2: MDHEN and SYDVKM. In DNA form, the CDR3 reads TGTGCCAGCAGCCGCCAGTTCTCATCCTACGAGCAGTACTTC. Protein product: CASSRQFSSYEQYF. The whole variable domain, filled in from reference TRBV28 and TRBJ2-7, reads DVKVTQSSRYLVKRTGEKVFLECVQDMDHENMFWYRQDPGLGLRLIYFSYDVKMKEKGDIPEGYSVSREKKERFSLILESASTNQTSMYLCASSRQFSSYEQYFGPGTRLTVT.

In its sample, this clonotype was seen once. A read error is possible here, since a much larger clone lies one base away. The chain joins TRBV9 to TRBJ2-7, with TRBD2 matching over 8 bases. This CDR3 is built from 16 residues. Germline V CDR1 and CDR2: SGDLS, YYNGEE. The chain's CDR3 is CPSSPQPSGSAYEQYF. Written as DNA, the CDR3 is TGTCCCAGCAGCCCTCAGCCCAGCGGGAGTGCCTACGAGCAGTACTTC.

Ten or more counts support this clonotype. The chain's CDR3 is CASSFGEGDQPQHF. The CDR3 DNA reads as TGTGCCAGCAGTTTCGGAGAGGGAGATCAGCCCCAGCATTTT. The rearrangement joins TRBV2 to TRBJ1-5; no firm D call. The CDR3 totals 14 residues. Trimming cost V 5 bases and J 5 bases, with 13 bases left between them. Germline lookup yields CDR1 SNHLY and CDR2 FYNNEI.

This clonotype occurred many times. The rearrangement links TRBV27 to TRBJ2-7; TRBD1 is a possible D gene (6 bases). The V end lost 2 bases, the J end lost 0 bases, and 8 bases lay between the germline ends. Germline V gene data show CDR1 as MNHEY and CDR2 as SMNVEV (reference sequence). The CDR3 loop spans 14 amino acids. CDR3 nucleotide sequence: TGTGCCAGCAGTTTACAGGGGAGCTCCTACGAGCAGTACTTC. Translation gives CASSLQGSSYEQYF.

The table lists this clonotype with many counts. V and J are TRBV18 and TRBJ2-7; D gene ambiguous. The CDR3 length is 14 residues. Per germline, CDR1 KGHSH and CDR2 LQKENI. The V end lost 3 bases, the J end lost 2 bases, and 11 bases lay between the germline ends. In DNA, the CDR3 is TGTGCCAGCTCACCTCTGCCAGCCCCCTACGAGCAGTACTTC. It encodes CASSPLPAPYEQYF.

This clonotype was seen many times. V is TRBV20-1 and J is TRBJ2-1; 10 positions agree with TRBD2. Germline CDR1 DFQATT, CDR2 SNEGSKA (reference sequence). This CDR3 is built from 14 residues. V trimming: 0 bases; J trimming: 6 bases; junction bases outside the gene matches: 2. The CDR3 loop reads CSARDQRGGNEQFF. CDR3 DNA: TGCAGTGCTAGAGACCAGCGGGGGGGCAATGAGCAGTTCTTC.

The table lists this clonotype with many counts. This rearrangement joins TRBV19 to TRBJ2-7; TRBD2 aligns across 13 bases. In germline, CDR1 is LNHDA, CDR2 SQIVND (reference sequence). The CDR3 consists of 15 residues. Germline trimming cut 4 bases from V and 4 bases from J; bases unmatched to any gene: 4. CDR3 region: CASSRLAGGAYEQYF. CDR3 coding DNA: TGTGCCAGTAGTAGACTAGCGGGAGGTGCATACGAGCAGTACTTC.

As for this clonotype: Since a much larger clone is just one base distant, this may be a read error. The chain joins TRBV6-5 to TRBJ2-2; D might be TRBD2 (6 bases). This CDR3 spans 15 amino acids. V gave up 3 bases and J gave up 4 bases, with 12 bases separating them. CDR1 is MNHEY and CDR2 is SVGAGI in the germline V gene. The CDR3 is CASSYAEGITGELFF. The DNA of the CDR3 is TGTGCCAGCAGTTATGCGGAGGGGATCACCGGGGAGCTGTTTTTT.

Remarks on this clonotype: This clone may be a read error of a much larger clone one base away. V and J are TRBV18 and TRBJ2-3; 7 positions match TRBD1. Per germline, CDR1 KGHSH and CDR2 LQKENI. CDR3 size: 16 residues. J gave up 3 bases and V 0 bases, and 6 bases lay outside the gene matches. For the CDR3, the DNA is TGTGCCAGCTCACCACCGATCAGGGGGAAGACAGATACGCAGTATTTT. Protein: CASSPPIRGKTDTQYF.

In its sample, this clonotype was seen many times. The chain uses TRBV12-3 or TRBV12-4 and TRBJ1-6; D uncertain. V lost 4 bases to trimming and J lost 8 bases, with 12 bases between them. The CDR3 contains 14 residues. CDR3 nucleotides: TGTGCCAGCAGTTCCCGGGTGGTGGATTCACCCCTCCACTTT. The encoded protein is CASSSRVVDSPLHF.

This clonotype has more than one count but fewer than ten. CDR3 nucleotide sequence: TGTGCCAGCAGCTTAGCTCGGGCCTACCAGCCTGAGGGCTACACCTTC. Amino acid sequence: CASSLARAYQPEGYTF. J is TRBJ1-2 and V is TRBV7-2; the D is unclear. This CDR3 is 16 amino acids long. CDR1 and CDR2 from the germline V gene are SGHTA and FQGNSA. V was shortened by 0 bases and J by 8 bases, with 19 bases between the two germline ends.

This clonotype has a count of ten or more. The V gene is TRBV6-2 or TRBV6-3, the J gene TRBJ2-1; 10 positions match TRBD2. CDR3 length: 14 amino acids. The V gene's germline CDR1 is MNHEY and CDR2 SVGEGT. J lost 12 bases, V lost 6 bases, and 11 bases had no gene match. The CDR3 DNA follows: TGTGCCAGCAGGAGGGCTAGCGGGGGTCCGGGGCAGTTCTTC. Its protein product is CASRRASGGPGQFF.

There are many counts of this clonotype. The V and J genes are TRBV5-1 and TRBJ1-2, with D possibly matching TRBD1 (6 bases). The CDR3 sequence is 15 residues long. The germline V gene has CDR1 SGHRS and CDR2 YFSETQ. The V and J ends lost 4 bases and 2 bases respectively, with 15 bases between them. The CDR3 region is CASSSLGQLNYGYTF. CDR3 sequence (DNA): TGCGCCAGCAGCAGCTTAGGACAGCTAAACTATGGCTACACCTTC.